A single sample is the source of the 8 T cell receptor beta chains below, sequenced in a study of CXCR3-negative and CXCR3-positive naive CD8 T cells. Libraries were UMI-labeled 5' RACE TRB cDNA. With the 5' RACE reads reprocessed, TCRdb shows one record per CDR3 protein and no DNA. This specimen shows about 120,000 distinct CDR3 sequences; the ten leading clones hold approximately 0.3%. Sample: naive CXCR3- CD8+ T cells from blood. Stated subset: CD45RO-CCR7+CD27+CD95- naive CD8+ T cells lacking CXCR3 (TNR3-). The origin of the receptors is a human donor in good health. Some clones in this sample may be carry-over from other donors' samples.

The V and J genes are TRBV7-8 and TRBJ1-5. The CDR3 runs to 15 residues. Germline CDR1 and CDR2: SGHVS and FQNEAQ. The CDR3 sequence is CASSLSTTRNQPQHF.

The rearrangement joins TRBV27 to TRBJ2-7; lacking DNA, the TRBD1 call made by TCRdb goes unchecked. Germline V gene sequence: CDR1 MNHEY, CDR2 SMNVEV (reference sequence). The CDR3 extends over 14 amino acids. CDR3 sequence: CANRDRGYTYEQYF.

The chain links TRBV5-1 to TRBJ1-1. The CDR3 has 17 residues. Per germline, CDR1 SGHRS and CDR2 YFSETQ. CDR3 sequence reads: CASSLLLPAPMDAEAFF.

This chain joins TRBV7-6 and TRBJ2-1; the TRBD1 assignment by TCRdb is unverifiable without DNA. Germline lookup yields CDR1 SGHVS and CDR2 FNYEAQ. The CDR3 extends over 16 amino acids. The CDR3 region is CASTPGGGGPVNEQFF.

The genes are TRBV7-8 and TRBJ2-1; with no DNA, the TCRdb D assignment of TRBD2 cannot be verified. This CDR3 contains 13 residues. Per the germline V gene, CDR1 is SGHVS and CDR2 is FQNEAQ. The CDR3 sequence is CASSKGLVAEQFF. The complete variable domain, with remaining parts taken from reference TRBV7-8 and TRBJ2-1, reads GAGVSQSPRYKVAKRGQDVALRCDPISGHVSLFWYQQALGQGPEFLTYFQNEAQLDKSGLPSDRFFAERPEGSVSTLKIQRTQQEDSAVYLCASSKGLVAEQFFGPGTRLTVL.

The CDR3: CSARLGAAKNIQYF. This chain uses TRBV20-1 with TRBJ2-4; TCRdb selects TRBD1, and the lack of DNA leaves this call unchecked. The CDR3 has 14 amino acids. Looked up from germline, CDR1 is DFQATT and CDR2 is SNEGSKA (reference sequence).

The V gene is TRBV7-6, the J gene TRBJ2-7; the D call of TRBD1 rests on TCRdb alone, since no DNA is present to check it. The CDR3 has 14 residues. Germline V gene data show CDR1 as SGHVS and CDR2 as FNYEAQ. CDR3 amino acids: CASSRGADGYEQYF. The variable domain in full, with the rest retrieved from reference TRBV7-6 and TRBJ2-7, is GAGVSQSPRYKVTKRGQDVALRCDPISGHVSLYWYRQALGQGPEFLTYFNYEAQQDKSGLPNDRFSAERPEGSISTLTIQRTEQRDSAMYRCASSRGADGYEQYFGPGTRLTVT.

The CDR3 sequence: CASRMGGRPVTF. The chain combines TRBV27 with TRBJ2-3; the TRBD2 assignment by TCRdb is unverifiable without DNA. This CDR3 spans 12 amino acids. The germline V gene encodes CDR1 MNHEY and CDR2 SMNVEV (reference sequence).